This T cell receptor beta chain came from a study of neoadjuvant nivolumab and ipilimumab in lung cancer. General study findings and limits: TCR receptors were sequenced in few samples. Pretherapy blood TCR richness correlated positively with resected tumor richness. Pathologic regression was not significantly tied to TCR clonality. From pretherapy to surgery, tumor richness and clonality rose with dual therapy.

Clones were sequenced by immunoSEQ multiplex PCR, and TCRdb holds only the in-frame ones, with some missing. Among about 13,000 clones listed, around 95% were seen once. Details on this clone: The target antigen is unknown.

Material: peripheral blood, obtained after neoadjuvant nivolumab, alone or with ipilimumab, at or shortly before surgery. The origin of this receptor is an adult with non-small cell lung cancer.

CDR3 residues: CASSLGLAGAWDEQFF. The CDR3 DNA is TGTGCCAGCAGCCTCGGACTAGCGGGAGCTTGGGATGAGCAGTTCTTC. The chain combines TRBV9 with TRBJ2-1; the match to TRBD2 covers 13 bases. The trim removed 4 bases at V and 8 bases at J, leaving 9 bases unmatched. Germline assignment: CDR1 SGDLS and CDR2 YYNGEE. This CDR3 spans 16 amino acids.